This T cell receptor beta chain was found in a study of T cell repertoires in cytomegalovirus infection. Across the whole study: Both CMV infection and a matching HLA type were indicated by public TCR beta signatures. General study findings and limits: Predominance within the ex vivo response was attributable to HLA-C-restricted CMV-specific TCR beta clonotypes.

The V and J ends lost 0 bases and 2 bases respectively, with 11 bases between them. Germline V gene sequence: CDR1 DFQATT, CDR2 SNEGSKA (reference sequence). The CDR3 loop spans 14 amino acids. TCRdb passed the reads through MiXCR, listing each CDR3 protein once. The table includes roughly 100,000 distinct CDR3 sequences, 35% to 50% detected once. Comment on this clonotype: No antigen is known for it.

The clonotype was recovered from a human donor in good health (CMV status not recorded). Some clones in this sample may be carry-over from other donors' samples. The sample consisted of CD8+ T cells from cultured PBMCs, taken from culture after CMV antigen stimulation. V gene TRBV20-1 combines with J gene TRBJ2-7; no clear D gene. The CDR3, as DNA: TGCAGTGCTAGAGACCCGGACCTGACCTACGAGCAGTACTTC. Translation: CSARDPDLTYEQYF.